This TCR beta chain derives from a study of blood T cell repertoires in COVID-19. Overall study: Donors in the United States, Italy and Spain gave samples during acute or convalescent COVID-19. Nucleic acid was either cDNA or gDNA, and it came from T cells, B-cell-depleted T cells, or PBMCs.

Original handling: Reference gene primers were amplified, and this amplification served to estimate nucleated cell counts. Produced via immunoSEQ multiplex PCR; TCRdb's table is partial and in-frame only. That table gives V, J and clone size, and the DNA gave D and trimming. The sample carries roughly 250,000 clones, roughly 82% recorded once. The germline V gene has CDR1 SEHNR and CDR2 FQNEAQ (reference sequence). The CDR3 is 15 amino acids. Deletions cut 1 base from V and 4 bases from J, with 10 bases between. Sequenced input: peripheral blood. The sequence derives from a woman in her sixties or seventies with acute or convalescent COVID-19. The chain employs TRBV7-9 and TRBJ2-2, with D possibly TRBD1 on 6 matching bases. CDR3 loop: CASSLVTGPTGELFF. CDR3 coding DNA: TGTGCCAGCAGCTTAGTTACAGGGCCCACCGGGGAGCTGTTTTTT.